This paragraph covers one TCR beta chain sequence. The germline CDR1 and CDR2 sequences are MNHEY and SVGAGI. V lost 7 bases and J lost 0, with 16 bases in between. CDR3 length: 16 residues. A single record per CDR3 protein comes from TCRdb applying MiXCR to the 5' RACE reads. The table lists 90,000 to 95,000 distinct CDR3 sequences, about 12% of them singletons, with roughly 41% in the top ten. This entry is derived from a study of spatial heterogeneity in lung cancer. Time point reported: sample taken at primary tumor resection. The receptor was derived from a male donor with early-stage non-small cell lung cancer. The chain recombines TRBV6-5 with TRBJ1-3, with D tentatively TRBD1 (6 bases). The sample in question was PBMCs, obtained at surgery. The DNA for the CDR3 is TGTGCCAGCAAAAACGGGGGCAGATCCTCTGGAAACACCATATATTTT. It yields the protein CASKNGGRSSGNTIYF.